This T cell receptor beta chain was captured in a study of T-cell memory formation after mild COVID-19. CDR1 is MDHEN, CDR2 SYDVKM, per germline. V trimming: 4 bases; J trimming: 2 bases; junction bases outside the gene matches: 15. CDR3 length: 19 amino acids. Study-wide findings and caveats: The appearance of some responding clones in pre-infection memory suggested that cross-reactive memory joined.

Using its own MiXCR run on the 5' RACE reads, TCRdb lists one record per CDR3 protein. Of about 560,000 distinct CDR3 sequences in the sample, about 20% were seen once. This clonotype was detected only a few times. Its target is not known. The TCR was taken from an adult woman who had mild COVID-19 (a few samples of this study predate the infection). Cell type and time point are not known. The V call is TRBV28, the J call TRBJ2-7; 12 bases line up with TRBD2. Source material: PBMCs or a T cell subset sorted from them (not recorded which). The DNA for the CDR3 is TGTGCCAGCAGTTCCTCCAGACTAGCGGGAGACCGCCTCCCCTACGAGCAGTACTTC. Protein product: CASSSSRLAGDRLPYEQYF.